The source of this T cell receptor (beta chain) is a study of blood T cell repertoires in COVID-19. The protocol was immunoSEQ multiplex PCR, while the TCRdb copy is restricted to in-frame clones and leaves out a portion. Among approximately 130,000 clones, around 83% were seen once, and the ten largest hold more than 15%. The CDR3 contains 18 residues. V shed 4 bases, J shed 1 base, and the junction held 7 bases outside the gene matches. Germline V gives CDR1 SGHNT, CDR2 YENEEA. This TCR came from a man under 40 who had recovered from COVID-19. Source material: PBMCs or T cells enriched from blood (not recorded which). V is TRBV11-3 and J is TRBJ2-3; 14 bases agree with TRBD2. This CDR3 reads CASSSRTSGGIGTDTQYF. CDR3 DNA: TGTGCCAGCAGCTCTCGGACTAGCGGGGGGATTGGCACAGATACGCAGTATTTT.